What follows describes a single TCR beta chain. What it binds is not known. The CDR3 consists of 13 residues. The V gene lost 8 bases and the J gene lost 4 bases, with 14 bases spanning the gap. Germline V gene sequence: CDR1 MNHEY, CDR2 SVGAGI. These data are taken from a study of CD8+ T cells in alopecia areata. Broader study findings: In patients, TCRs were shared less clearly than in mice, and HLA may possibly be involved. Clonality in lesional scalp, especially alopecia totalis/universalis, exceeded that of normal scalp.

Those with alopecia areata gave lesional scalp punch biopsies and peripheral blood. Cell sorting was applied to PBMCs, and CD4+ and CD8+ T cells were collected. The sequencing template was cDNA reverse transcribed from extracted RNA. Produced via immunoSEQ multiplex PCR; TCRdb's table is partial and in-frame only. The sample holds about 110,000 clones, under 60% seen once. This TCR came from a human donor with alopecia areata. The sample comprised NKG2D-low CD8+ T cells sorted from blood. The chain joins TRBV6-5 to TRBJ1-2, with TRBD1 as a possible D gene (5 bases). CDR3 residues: CASAPGPTYGYTF. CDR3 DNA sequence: TGTGCCAGCGCGCCGGGACCCACCTATGGCTACACCTTC.